This record covers a single TCR beta chain. No antigen is known for it. Assay: immunoSEQ multiplex PCR; the TCRdb copy retains only in-frame clones and omits some. The table includes some 120,000 clones, more than 85% detected once. This sample was included in a study of T cell responses to AZD1222 COVID-19 vaccine. Study-wide context: Second doses were pooled across both intervals (about 4 or about 12 weeks).

Study outcomes and limitations: In the spike-specific TCR repertoire, nearly half reportedly target unmutated variant regions. Elevations in Spike-specific TCR breadth and depth followed administration of two AZD1222 doses. White British people made up most donors, females outnumbered males, and clonal diversity was possibly underestimated.

The clonotype comes from an adult in good health. This specimen was peripheral blood, taken on day 0 of AZD1222 vaccination.

This CDR3 reads CASSYGQAQAFF. The CDR3 DNA follows: TGTGCCAGCAGTTACGGACAGGCACAAGCTTTCTTT. V is TRBV12-3 or TRBV12-4 and J is TRBJ1-1; 7 bases line up with TRBD1. V lost 4 bases, J lost 9 bases, and 5 bases stayed unmatched. The CDR3 is 12 amino acids.